This T cell receptor beta chain stems from a study of radiation and T cells in renal cell carcinoma. Clones were read by immunoSEQ multiplex PCR, and TCRdb kept only the in-frame ones, dropping some. The sample includes approximately 90,000 clones, around 85% of them seen just once. Specified time point: blood 4 weeks post-SBRT, at nephrectomy. Treatment of the sample: 15 Gy SBRT to primary tumor, nephrectomy 4 weeks later. Nephrectomy followed 15 Gy stereotactic body radiation by 4 weeks. Per germline, CDR1 SGHAT and CDR2 FQNNGV. This CDR3 region has 13 residues. Between the trimmed V and J ends, which lost 5 bases and 6 bases, there was a span of 13 bases.

The sequence came from a man in his fifties or sixties with renal cell carcinoma. The material sequenced was blood, taken from a patient whose treatment included radiotherapy and nephrectomy. The chain uses TRBV11-2 and TRBJ1-1; the D gene is possibly TRBD1 (5 bases). CDR3 loop: CASSTQAQAEAFF. Here the CDR3 DNA reads TGTGCCAGCAGCACGCAGGCACAGGCTGAAGCTTTCTTT.